Each of the 2 T cell receptor beta chains below was sequenced from the same sample in a study of response to subunit inactivated influenza vaccine. From the RT-PCR reads, TCRdb called clonotypes with MiXCR, one entry per CDR3 protein. The data show about 580,000 distinct CDR3 sequences, approximately 14% seen once. The source material was PBMCs from blood, sampled less than 13 days after vaccination. Receptor source: a man in his fifties or sixties who received an inactivated influenza vaccine.

The gene calls are TRBV12-3 or TRBV12-4 and TRBJ2-7, with D maybe TRBD1 (5 bases). V shed 5 bases and J shed 0 bases, with 11 bases lying between them. This CDR3 spans 14 amino acids. The CDR3 sequence: CASSPQAASYEQYF. In nucleotides, the CDR3 is TGTGCCAGCAGTCCACAGGCCGCCTCCTACGAGCAGTACTTC.

CDR3 protein: CARGVNAGTYEQYF. Written as DNA, the CDR3 is TGTGCCAGAGGGGTAAACGCAGGGACCTACGAGCAGTACTTC. This chain links TRBV21-1 with TRBJ2-7; the listed D gene, TRBD1, was not tested against the DNA. TRBV21-1 is given as a pseudogene. CDR3 length: 14 amino acids.